These 26 T cell receptor beta chains share one sample of origin, sequenced in a study of cytomegalovirus exposure and HLA in healthy donors. Libraries were prepared by immunoSEQ multiplex PCR; TCRdb keeps only in-frame clonotypes and omits some of them. The sample holds some 150,000 clones; about 86% are singletons and the top ten take around 24%. Material: PBMCs. The receptor set was obtained from a man aged 18 to 30 in good health and CMV-seropositive.

This chain connects TRBV29-1 to TRBJ2-3; 9 bases match TRBD1. The CDR3 totals 15 residues. V lost 5 bases and J lost 0; bases outside the gene matches: 6. Looked up from germline, CDR1 is SQVTM and CDR2 is ANQGSEA. In DNA form, the CDR3 reads TGCAGCGTTCAACAGGGGGCGGTCAGCACAGATACGCAGTATTTT. Its protein is CSVQQGAVSTDTQYF.

This sequence joins TRBV13 and TRBJ2-1; 7 nucleotides align to TRBD1. The CDR3 is 15 residues long. CDR1 and CDR2 (germline): PRHDT, FYEKMQ (reference sequence). J was trimmed by 9 bases and V by 1 base; bases with no gene match: 9. The CDR3 loop is CASSLEGAEGSEQFF. In DNA, the CDR3 is TGTGCCAGCAGCTTAGAGGGGGCAGAAGGGAGTGAGCAGTTCTTC.

The rearrangement uses TRBV9 and TRBJ2-7; TRBD2 agrees at 15 bases. V trimming: 2 bases; J trimming: 2 bases; junction bases outside the gene matches: 5. Looked up from germline, CDR1 is SGDLS and CDR2 is YYNGEE. The CDR3 contains 17 residues. CDR3 sequence (DNA): TGTGCCAGCAGCGTTGGACTAGCGGGAGGGCCCGCCTACGAGCAGTACTTC. Protein product: CASSVGLAGGPAYEQYF.

The rearrangement links TRBV10-1 to TRBJ2-1; 7 nucleotides align to TRBD1. This CDR3 comprises 13 residues. J was trimmed by 3 bases and V by 6 bases; bases with no gene match: 2. Per the germline V gene, CDR1 is WNHNN and CDR2 is SYGVQD (reference sequence). This CDR3 is CASRGTVYNEQFF. CDR3 in DNA: TGCGCCAGCAGAGGGACAGTCTACAATGAGCAGTTCTTC.

The chain recombines TRBV6-1 with TRBJ2-7, with TRBD2 identical over 9 bases. The V and J ends lost 1 base and 4 bases, in that order; junction bases with no gene match: 8. The CDR3 loop spans 16 amino acids. Per the germline V gene, CDR1 is MNHNS and CDR2 is SASEGT. The CDR3 loop reads CASSEEVSGRWYEQYF. CDR3 coding DNA: TGTGCCAGCAGTGAAGAGGTTAGCGGGAGATGGTACGAGCAGTACTTC.

This chain joins TRBV6-5 and TRBJ2-5; 7 bases agree with TRBD2. Germline V gene sequence: CDR1 MNHEY, CDR2 SVGAGI. J gave up 5 bases and V 8 bases, and 11 bases lay outside the gene matches. This CDR3 has 14 amino acids. The CDR3 loop is CASCLAARGETQYF. The CDR3 DNA reads TGTGCCAGCTGCCTAGCGGCCCGGGGGGAGACCCAGTACTTC.

The rearrangement joins TRBV30 to TRBJ1-2, with 9 bases lining up with TRBD1. Germline trimming cut 4 bases from V and 0 bases from J; bases unmatched to any gene: 6. The CDR3 loop spans 15 amino acids. Per germline, CDR1 GTSNPN and CDR2 SVGIG (reference sequence). This CDR3 reads CAWIRDRATNYGYTF. The CDR3 nucleotides read TGTGCCTGGATCCGGGACAGGGCGACTAACTATGGCTACACCTTC.

The V and J genes are TRBV6-5 and TRBJ2-3, with 8 bases aligning to TRBD1. The length of the CDR3 is 14 residues. Germline V gene sequence: CDR1 MNHEY, CDR2 SVGAGI. The junction had 2 bases not matched to a gene; V was cut back by 0 bases and J by 6 bases. This CDR3 is CASSYSQGADTQYF. CDR3 DNA: TGTGCCAGCAGTTACTCGCAGGGGGCGGATACGCAGTATTTT.

The rearrangement uses TRBV5-1 and TRBJ1-5; 10 bases match TRBD1. V lost 8 bases to trimming and J lost 6 bases; unmatched junction nucleotides: 11. The V gene's germline CDR1 is SGHRS and CDR2 YFSETQ. The CDR3 sequence is 15 residues long. As DNA, the CDR3 is TGCGCCAGTCCGTGGGGGACAGGGGCGTTTCAGCCCCAGCATTTT. It translates to CASPWGTGAFQPQHF.

V is TRBV6-1 and J is TRBJ2-1; TRBD2 matches at 13 bases. The length of the CDR3 is 19 residues. V lost 4 bases, J lost 1 base, and 10 bases stayed unmatched. Germline V gene data show CDR1 as MNHNS and CDR2 as SASEGT. The CDR3 DNA is TGTGCCAGCAGTGGGGCCTTGGGACTAGCGGGGTTTTCCTACAATGAGCAGTTCTTC. Its protein is CASSGALGLAGFSYNEQFF.

The chain recombines TRBV2 with TRBJ2-1, with TRBD1 matching over 10 bases. Germline lookup yields CDR1 SNHLY and CDR2 FYNNEI. The CDR3 is made up of 16 amino acids. V shed 6 bases and J 5 bases; nucleotides not matched to a gene: 10. CDR3 residues: CASRPAGTGVNNEQFF. The CDR3 DNA sequence: TGTGCCAGCAGACCCGCCGGGACAGGGGTCAACAATGAGCAGTTCTTC.

The gene calls are TRBV5-4 and TRBJ2-7, with unresolved D. Trimming took 4 bases from V and 4 from J, leaving 9 bases between them. The CDR3 covers 12 residues. Germline V gene data show CDR1 as SGHNT and CDR2 as YYREEE (reference sequence). CDR3 loop: CASSLPGYEQYF. The DNA for the CDR3 is TGTGCCAGCAGCCTCCCCGGGTACGAGCAGTACTTC.

This chain joins TRBV2 and TRBJ2-2; 12 positions agree with TRBD2. V lost 9 bases, J lost 1 base, and 9 bases stayed unmatched. CDR3 length equals 17 residues. CDR1 SNHLY and CDR2 FYNNEI come from the germline V gene. For the CDR3, the DNA is TGTGCCAGTGCACTAGCGGGGGGCCAACTGAACACCGGGGAGCTGTTTTTT. Amino acid sequence: CASALAGGQLNTGELFF.

This clone was seen only a few times. V gene TRBV7-9 combines with J gene TRBJ1-2; TRBD1 is a possible D gene (5 bases). CDR1 is SEHNR, CDR2 FQNEAQ, per germline (reference sequence). CDR3 length: 12 residues. Trimming took 11 bases from V and 8 from J, leaving 18 bases between them. CDR3 nucleotides: TGTGCCCGCTCCTCGGAGGGGCAAGGCTACACCTTC. Translation: CARSSEGQGYTF.

The V gene is TRBV27, the J gene TRBJ1-4; 9 positions match TRBD1. This CDR3 comprises 14 residues. Germline V lookup: CDR1 MNHEY, CDR2 SMNVEV (reference sequence). V shed 5 bases, J shed 6 bases, and the junction held 4 bases outside the gene matches. The CDR3 protein is CASSAQGAHEKLFF. DNA of the CDR3: TGTGCCAGCAGTGCACAGGGGGCGCATGAAAAACTGTTTTTT.

The chain carries TRBV25-1 and TRBJ2-7, with D hard to call. The CDR3 runs 11 residues. Looked up from germline, CDR1 is MGHDK and CDR2 is SYGVNS. Trimming pared 3 bases from V and 3 bases from J, leaving 3 bases between. The DNA of the CDR3 is TGTGCCAGCAGTGACGGCTACGAGCAGTACTTC. This gives the protein CASSDGYEQYF.

The chain carries TRBV4-3 and TRBJ2-3; weak D call: TRBD2 (6 bases). V dropped 6 bases and J dropped 0 bases, with 19 bases sitting between them. This CDR3 has 17 amino acids. CDR1 is LGHNA, CDR2 YSLEER, per germline. This CDR3 is CASSRGWGKTSTDTQYF. DNA for the CDR3: TGCGCCAGCAGTCGGGGGTGGGGAAAAACTAGCACAGATACGCAGTATTTT.

The chain has TRBV5-8 and TRBJ2-3, with 10 bases aligning to TRBD2. The CDR3 covers 16 residues. The germline V gene encodes CDR1 SGHTS and CDR2 YDEGEE. With V trimmed by 0 bases and J by 4 bases, 5 bases remained unmatched. The CDR3 protein is CASSLEAGGPPDTQYF. In DNA, the CDR3 is TGTGCCAGCAGCTTGGAAGCGGGAGGGCCCCCAGATACGCAGTATTTT. Full variable domain (outside the CDR3, taken from reference TRBV5-8 and TRBJ2-3): EAGVTQSPTHLIKTRGQQATLRCSPISGHTSVYWYQQALGLGLQFLLWYDEGEERNRGNFPPRFSGRQFPNYSSELNVNALELEDSALYLCASSLEAGGPPDTQYFGPGTRLTVL.

This CDR3 reads CASRTGNPNYGYTF. CDR3 coding DNA: TGTGCCAGCCGGACTGGCAATCCTAACTATGGCTACACCTTC. J is TRBJ1-2 and V is TRBV6-6; D gene ambiguous. Per germline, CDR1 MNHNY and CDR2 SVGAGI (reference sequence). The CDR3 sequence is 14 residues long. V lost 8 bases and J 0 bases, leaving 13 bases between the germline ends.

V usage is TRBV30 and J usage is TRBJ1-1; D uncertain. V shed 4 bases and J shed 6 bases, with 18 bases lying between them. This CDR3 contains 14 residues. The germline CDR1 and CDR2 sequences are GTSNPN and SVGIG (reference sequence). CDR3 residues: CAWTPTVRVSEAFF. CDR3 sequence (DNA): TGTGCCTGGACACCTACAGTGCGGGTTTCTGAAGCTTTCTTT.

The V gene is TRBV13, the J gene TRBJ2-7; TRBD1 might be the D (5 bases). The CDR3 has 14 residues. The V gene's germline CDR1 is PRHDT and CDR2 FYEKMQ (reference sequence). Trimming removed 0 bases from V and 2 bases from J, with 8 bases in between. This CDR3 reads CASSLGQGTYEQYF. The CDR3, as DNA: TGTGCCAGCAGCTTAGGGCAGGGAACCTACGAGCAGTACTTC.

The chain joins TRBV19 to TRBJ1-5; D possibly corresponds to TRBD1 (5 bases). Germline V CDR1 and CDR2: LNHDA, SQIVND (reference sequence). The V end lost 8 bases, the J end lost 3 bases, and 20 bases lay between the germline ends. The CDR3 is 16 amino acids. CDR3 sequence reads: CASQPNGGRNNQPQHF. The CDR3 coding sequence is TGTGCCAGTCAACCCAACGGGGGGAGAAACAATCAGCCCCAGCATTTT.

The chain is built from TRBV5-1 and TRBJ1-1; tentatively, D is TRBD1 (5 bases). The germline V and J ends were trimmed by 4 bases and 1 base, with 17 bases remaining between them. CDR1 is SGHRS and CDR2 is YFSETQ in the germline V gene. CDR3 length: 16 amino acids. The CDR3 sequence: CASSARPQGGNTEAFF. The CDR3, as DNA: TGCGCCAGCAGCGCCCGTCCCCAGGGTGGGAACACTGAAGCTTTCTTT. Complete variable domain (other parts from reference TRBV5-1 and TRBJ1-1): KAGVTQTPRYLIKTRGQQVTLSCSPISGHRSVSWYQQTPGQGLQFLFEYFSETQRNKGNFPGRFSGRQFSNSRSEMNVSTLELGDSALYLCASSARPQGGNTEAFFGQGTRLTVV.

CDR3 DNA sequence: TGCGCCAGCAGCGGTGCCCGAGGTGAGGACACTGAAGCTTTCTTT. It codes for CASSGARGEDTEAFF. This rearrangement joins TRBV5-1 to TRBJ1-1; D is undetermined. Per the germline V gene, CDR1 is SGHRS and CDR2 is YFSETQ. The germline V and J ends were trimmed by 4 bases and 3 bases, with 16 bases remaining between them. CDR3 length: 15 residues.

The chain is built from TRBV30 and TRBJ1-2; D may be TRBD1 (5 bases). This CDR3 spans 14 amino acids. Germline CDR1 GTSNPN, CDR2 SVGIG (reference sequence). V lost 4 bases and J lost 1, with 13 bases in between. For the CDR3, the DNA is TGTGCCTGGATAGGGAGGGACGTTAACTATGGCTACACCTTC. It specifies CAWIGRDVNYGYTF.

The chain has TRBV11-2 and TRBJ2-1; D remains ambiguous. The CDR3 has 15 residues. The V end was cut by 1 base, the J end by 0 bases, with 7 bases between. Germline V gives CDR1 SGHAT, CDR2 FQNNGV. The CDR3 sequence is CASSLGASSYNEQFF. CDR3 DNA: TGTGCCAGCAGCTTAGGAGCTAGCTCCTACAATGAGCAGTTCTTC.